The rows below give T cell receptor beta chains drawn from one sample of a study of T cell changes during pregnancy in multiple sclerosis. TCRdb's copy holds only in-frame clones and misses some; the assay was immunoSEQ multiplex PCR. The sample has tens of thousands of clones; about 91% are singletons. This sample comprised CD4+ T cells from peripheral blood mononuclear cells, obtained in the third trimester of pregnancy. These receptor sequences come from a female donor in good health, enrolled as a control in a pregnancy study. The CDR3 runs from the conserved cysteine through the conserved F or W. A D gene is named only where the DNA matches it firmly. Part of the rows lack a size; the others show once, few, many or a class for expanded clones.

v_call	clone_size	d_call	j_call	cdr3_aa	cdr3_nt
TRBV30	-	TRBD1	TRBJ1-2	CAWGDRMDYGYTF	TGTGCCTGGGGGGACAGAATGGACTATGGCTACACCTTC
TRBV29-1	-	-	TRBJ1-1	CSVDDRSNTEAFF	TGCAGCGTTGACGATCGGTCTAACACTGAAGCTTTCTTT
TRBV2	once	-	TRBJ1-2	CASSEGLIYGYTF	TGTGCCAGCAGTGAAGGGCTGATCTATGGCTACACCTTC
TRBV21-1	-	-	TRBJ2-5	CASSTNSGGSQETQYF	TGTGCCAGCAGCACGAATAGCGGGGGGTCCCAAGAGACCCAGTACTTC
TRBV18	-	TRBD1	TRBJ1-1	CASSPRTGGDTEAFF	TGTGCCAGCTCACCACGGACAGGGGGCGACACTGAAGCTTTCTTT
TRBV18	-	TRBD1	TRBJ1-3	CASSPEGGTGNTIYF	TGTGCCAGCTCACCAGAAGGGGGCACTGGAAACACCATATATTTT
TRBV11-3	-	TRBD1	TRBJ1-1	CASNLDRGDTEAFF	TGTGCCAGCAACTTAGACAGGGGGGACACTGAAGCTTTCTTT
TRBV27	once	TRBD1	TRBJ2-7	CASSLWPQGDEQYF	TGTGCCAGCAGTTTATGGCCCCAGGGGGACGAGCAGTACTTC
TRBV19	-	-	TRBJ2-7	CASSSPGLLAPYEQYF	TGTGCCAGTAGTTCCCCAGGACTCTTAGCCCCCTACGAGCAGTACTTC
TRBV10-3	-	-	TRBJ1-4	CAISEGQLSNEKLFF	TGTGCCATCAGTGAGGGGCAGCTGAGTAATGAAAAACTGTTTTTT
TRBV7-9	-	-	TRBJ2-7	CASSWGMKRGEQYF	TGTGCCAGCAGCTGGGGGATGAAAAGGGGGGAGCAGTACTTC
TRBV2	-	TRBD1	TRBJ1-1	CASSGGQTNEGFF	TGTGCCAGCAGTGGGGGACAGACCAATGAGGGTTTCTTT
TRBV11-3	-	-	TRBJ1-1	CASTGYNTEAFF	TGTGCCAGTACAGGGTATAACACTGAAGCTTTCTTT
TRBV11-1	-	TRBD2	TRBJ2-3	CASSFTAGGGPTDTQYF	TGTGCCAGCAGCTTTACAGCGGGCGGGGGGCCCACAGATACGCAGTATTTT
TRBV6-1	-	TRBD1	TRBJ2-3	CASSERQGASTDTQYF	TGTGCCAGCAGTGAGAGACAGGGTGCTAGCACAGATACGCAGTATTTT
TRBV7-2	-	-	TRBJ2-4	CASSLASGRSAKNIQYF	TGTGCCAGCAGCTTAGCTAGTGGCAGGTCAGCCAAAAACATTCAGTACTTC
TRBV5-4	-	TRBD1	TRBJ1-1	CASSWDGQGEAFF	TGTGCCAGCAGCTGGGATGGACAGGGAGAAGCTTTCTTT
TRBV25-1	-	-	TRBJ2-7	CASSEFVGVEQYF	TGTGCCAGCAGTGAATTCGTCGGGGTCGAGCAGTACTTC
TRBV7-2	-	-	TRBJ1-6	CASSLASSPLHF	TGTGCCAGCAGCTTAGCGAGTTCACCCCTCCACTTT
TRBV5-1	-	TRBD1	TRBJ1-2	CASSLADRGPKTNYGYTF	TGCGCCAGCAGCTTGGCCGACAGGGGGCCTAAAACTAACTATGGCTACACCTTC
TRBV27	-	TRBD1	TRBJ1-2	CASTDNRGRGYTF	TGTGCCAGCACCGACAACAGGGGCCGCGGCTACACCTTC
TRBV19	-	TRBD1	TRBJ2-7	CASSETGGYEQYF	TGTGCCAGTAGTGAGACAGGGGGCTACGAGCAGTACTTC
TRBV5-1	once	-	TRBJ1-2	CASSLEGRGYGYTF	TGCGCCAGCAGCTTGGAAGGGCGCGGGTATGGCTACACCTTC
TRBV30	-	-	TRBJ2-5	CAWRSRQPQQETQYF	TGTGCCTGGAGGTCCAGACAGCCTCAACAAGAGACCCAGTACTTC
TRBV7-6	-	-	TRBJ2-3	CASSLRGWTDTQYF	TGTGCCAGCTCCCTCCGGGGTTGGACAGATACGCAGTATTTT
TRBV28	-	-	TRBJ2-5	CASSFQGADQETQYF	TGTGCCAGCAGTTTTCAAGGGGCAGACCAAGAGACCCAGTACTTC
TRBV10-1	-	-	TRBJ2-7	CASLGQCIPYEQYF	TGCGCCAGTCTCGGACAGTGTATTCCCTACGAGCAGTACTTC
TRBV11-1	-	TRBD2	TRBJ2-3	CASSLGGGFRTDTQYF	TGTGCCAGCAGCTTAGGGGGGGGGTTTCGCACAGATACGCAGTATTTT
TRBV13	-	-	TRBJ2-2	CASSLPLGREGSGELFF	TGTGCCAGCAGTTTACCCCTTGGTAGGGAAGGGAGCGGGGAGCTGTTTTTT
TRBV10-3	-	TRBD1	TRBJ1-1	CAISERQGTEAFF	TGTGCCATCAGTGAGAGACAGGGGACTGAAGCTTTCTTT
TRBV5-6	few	-	TRBJ2-2	CASSLGQHYSTGELFF	TGTGCCAGCAGCTTGGGCCAGCACTATAGCACCGGGGAGCTGTTTTTT
TRBV2	-	TRBD2	TRBJ2-1	CASRSSGEPSSYNEQFF	TGTGCCAGCAGATCTAGCGGGGAACCGAGCTCCTACAATGAGCAGTTCTTC
TRBV4-1	-	-	TRBJ1-3	CASSHPLPGPGNTIYF	TGCGCCAGCAGCCATCCACTACCAGGGCCTGGAAACACCATATATTTT
TRBV6-4	-	-	TRBJ1-4	CASSYSTGSNEKLFF	TGTGCCAGCAGTTACTCAACGGGGTCTAATGAAAAACTGTTTTTT
TRBV14	-	TRBD1	TRBJ1-4	CASSPTGGGFNEKLFF	TGTGCCAGCAGCCCAACAGGGGGAGGCTTTAATGAAAAACTGTTTTTT
TRBV10-1	-	-	TRBJ1-6	CASSSPAGRSPLHF	TGCGCCAGCAGTTCACCCGCGGGCCGTTCACCCCTCCACTTT
TRBV18	-	-	TRBJ1-1	CASSPGGVNTEAFF	TGTGCCAGCTCCCCGGGAGGCGTGAACACTGAAGCTTTCTTT